This section outlines one T cell receptor beta chain sequence together with its context. This CDR3 contains 19 residues. The V and J ends lost 6 bases and 4 bases, in that order; junction bases with no gene match: 19. In germline, CDR1 is DFQATT, CDR2 SNEGSKA (reference sequence). The data were taken from a study of T cells in Graves' hyperthyroidism and ophthalmopathy. The CDR3 regions of TCR beta were amplified from RNA transcripts. Researchers ran a first-round RT-PCR on the TCR CDR3 using the HTBI primer set. Each CDR3 protein is one row after TCRdb ran MiXCR on the multiplex PCR reads. The table includes 500,000 to 600,000 distinct CDR3 sequences, about 20% detected once.

The receptor's source is a man aged 40-49 years with Graves' ophthalmopathy. The sequencing sample was made of blood. The chain recombines TRBV20-1 with TRBJ2-3; 13 bases agree with TRBD2. CDR3: CSATREQLAGGPDADTQYF. Here the CDR3 DNA reads TGCAGTGCCACCAGGGAACAACTAGCGGGGGGGCCCGACGCAGATACGCAGTATTTT.